This paragraph reports one T cell receptor (beta chain). Its target is not known. The data stem from a study of OX40 agonist ivuxolimab in advanced cancers. Clones were read by immunoSEQ multiplex PCR, and TCRdb kept only the in-frame ones, dropping some. The sample has 75,000 to 100,000 clones, 91% seen once; the top ten hold roughly 0.33%. The CDR3 contains 15 residues. Germline CDR1 and CDR2: SGHTA and FQGNSA. The germline V and J ends were trimmed by 0 bases and 2 bases, with 10 bases remaining between them. Study conclusions and caveats: Patients with a partial response at 0.1-3.0 mg/kg had among the lowest clonal expansion. At doses 0.1 to 3.0 mg/kg, CD4+ and CD8+ clones expanded.

Sample: CD4+ or CD8+ T cells sorted from blood, taken in a trial of the OX40 agonist ivuxolimab. The receptor comes from an adult with an advanced solid tumor such as melanoma, head and neck, liver or kidney cancer. The chain joins TRBV7-2 to TRBJ2-5, with D perhaps TRBD2 (6 bases). This CDR3 reads CASSLAMTRQETQYF. Written as DNA, the CDR3 is TGTGCCAGCAGCTTAGCGATGACTAGACAAGAGACCCAGTACTTC.